This TCR beta chain was sequenced for a study of spatial heterogeneity in lung cancer (dated by TCRdb to about 2019). Regarding the research as a whole: Beta-chain transcripts were consistently detected in greater numbers than alpha-chain transcripts, which likely reflects a higher abundance of beta-chain transcripts. In tumor regions, TCR transcript counts showed a strong correlation with a T cell transcriptional module score derived from matched bulk RNA-seq. In the raw uncorrected reads, each unique combination of TCR and UMI appeared more than ten times on average. In non-small cell lung cancer, the study made a quantitative comparison of TCR alpha and beta repertoires among multiple tumor regions, matched nontumor lung and blood. Nonsynonymous mutation counts, determined by whole-exome sequencing of tumor tissue, were related to TCR repertoire features. Both alpha and beta chains were TCR-sequenced in hundreds of tumor regions, 64 matched nontumor lung samples and around 50 PBMC samples obtained at surgery. General conclusions and limits of the study: Estimated TCR-seq coverage of tumor T cells was only approximately 7.4% for alpha chains and 13% for beta chains. Counts of ubiquitous and regional expanded TCRs were found to correlate with counts of ubiquitous and regional nonsynonymous mutations, respectively. A correlation was observed between the number of expanded intratumoral alpha and beta TCRs and the tumor nonsynonymous mutation count. Additional single-cell paired TCR alpha and beta sequencing was considered necessary to confirm, at a functional level, the hypothesis that regional TCRs recognize regional mutations.

As concerns this clonotype: Its antigen is still unknown. Base qualities are missing; no much larger clone stands one base away.

The CDR1 and CDR2 encoded by the germline V gene are SGHVS and FNYEAQ. CDR3 length: 14 amino acids, cysteine to phenylalanine. Only the CDR3 DNA is retained, 42 bases long and in frame from the first base. The library came from 5' RACE. This sample was sequenced with a NextSeq 500. The TCR library protocol attached a unique molecular identifier to each TCR cDNA molecule to allow correction of PCR and sequencing errors. As for the authors' bioinformatics: TCR identification, UMI-based error correction and CDR3 extraction were all carried out with Decombinator tools. TCRs above a frequency of 2 per 1,000, corresponding to the top 1% of the tumor frequency distribution, were defined as expanded. Expanded tumor TCRs statistically deemed absent (corrected P<0.05) from at least one tumor region were classed as regional, and all other expanded tumor TCRs were classed as ubiquitous. Rényi diversity was computed with the R vegan package after subsampling each repertoire 100 times to 5,000 TCRs. To build CDR3 similarity networks, amino acid triplet string-kernel similarity was used, and CDR3s were connected when their pairwise similarity was above 0.82. TCRdb cleaned the public reads at Q25 with fastp, built clones with MiXCR and kept in-frame beta chains. Each record represents a unique CDR3 protein, reported with the most common genes and DNA among its rows. The V and J calls reflect TCRdb's pipeline rather than the authors' work. For this sample there are about 8,800 distinct CDR3 sequences; over 3.5% appear just once. The ten largest clonotypes hold around a tenth of the sample.

Per the publication, the time point label means: sample taken at primary tumor resection. Donors were some 78 patients with early-stage, untreated non-small cell lung cancer from the lung TRACERx cohort. For TCR sequencing, whole RNA was extracted from tumor and nontumor lung tissue, or from cryopreserved PBMC samples, and no cell sorting was done. Only patients with enough RNA available from two or more tumor regions were chosen for TCR sequencing. Before being selected, tumor and adjacent nontumor lung specimens were reviewed by a lung pathologist. The chain uses TRBV7-6 and TRBJ2-4, with TRBD1 as a weak D call on 6 bases. This clonotype originated in a female donor with early-stage non-small cell lung cancer. The sample consisted of lung tumor tissue, taken at surgery. The nucleotide sequence reads as follows: TGTGAAAGCAGCTTAGGAGAGGGACAAAAAATTAAGTACTTC. It translates as CESSLGEGQKIKYF. With the rest looked up from the reference TRBV7-6 and TRBJ2-4 genes rather than sequenced, the full variable domain is GAGVSQSPRYKVTKRGQDVALRCDPISGHVSLYWYRQALGQGPEFLTYFNYEAQQDKSGLPNDRFSAERPEGSISTLTIQRTEQRDSAMYRCESSLGEGQKIKYFGAGTRLSVL.